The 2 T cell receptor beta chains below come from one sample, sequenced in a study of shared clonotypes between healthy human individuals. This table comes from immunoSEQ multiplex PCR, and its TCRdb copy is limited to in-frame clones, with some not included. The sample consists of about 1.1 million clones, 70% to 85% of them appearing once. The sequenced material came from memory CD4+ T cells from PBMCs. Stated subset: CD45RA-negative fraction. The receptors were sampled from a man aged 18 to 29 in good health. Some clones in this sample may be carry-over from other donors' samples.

The CDR3 loop is CASSYGRGPRTTEAFF. The CDR3 bases are TGTGCCAGCAGTTACGGTAGGGGACCCCGGACGACTGAAGCTTTCTTT. V usage is TRBV6-5 and J usage is TRBJ1-1; D possibly corresponds to TRBD1 (5 bases). This CDR3 spans 16 amino acids. V lost 2 bases, J lost 5 bases, and 18 bases lay in between. Germline V gene lookup returns CDR1 MNHEY and CDR2 SVGAGI.

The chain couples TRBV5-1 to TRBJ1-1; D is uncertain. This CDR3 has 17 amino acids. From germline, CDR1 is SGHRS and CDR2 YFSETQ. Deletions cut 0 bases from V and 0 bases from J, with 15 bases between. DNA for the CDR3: TGCGCCAGCAGCTTGGAGGGAGGACGGGCCATGAACACTGAAGCTTTCTTT. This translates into CASSLEGGRAMNTEAFF.